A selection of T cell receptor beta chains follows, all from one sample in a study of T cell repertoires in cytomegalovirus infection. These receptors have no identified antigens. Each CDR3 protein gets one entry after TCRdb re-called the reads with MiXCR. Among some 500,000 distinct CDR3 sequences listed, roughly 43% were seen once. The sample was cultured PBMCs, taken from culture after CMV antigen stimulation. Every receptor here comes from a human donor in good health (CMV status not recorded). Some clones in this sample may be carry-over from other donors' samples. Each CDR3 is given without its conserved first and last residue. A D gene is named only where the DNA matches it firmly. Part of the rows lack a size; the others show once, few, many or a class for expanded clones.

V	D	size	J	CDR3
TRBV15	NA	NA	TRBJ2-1	ATSRDGQVYNEQF
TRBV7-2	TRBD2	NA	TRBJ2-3	ASTILATTDTQY
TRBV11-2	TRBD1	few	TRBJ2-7	ASSSNRGPYEQY
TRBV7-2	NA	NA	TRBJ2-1	ASSLSVNGLANEQF
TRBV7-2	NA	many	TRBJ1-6	ASSQFSGGNSPLH
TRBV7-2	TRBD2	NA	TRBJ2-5	ASSSMREVQETQY
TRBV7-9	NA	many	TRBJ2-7	ASGGYEQY
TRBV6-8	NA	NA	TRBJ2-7	ASQRSSYEQY
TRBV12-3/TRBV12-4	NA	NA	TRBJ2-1	ASSGQLYNEQF
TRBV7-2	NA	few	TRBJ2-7	ASSLVSAPNYEQY
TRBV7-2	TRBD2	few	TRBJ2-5	ASSLETPSSGGSQETQY
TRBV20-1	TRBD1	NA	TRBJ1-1	SASTGGTEAF
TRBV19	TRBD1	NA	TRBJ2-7	ASSPGTGAAYEQY
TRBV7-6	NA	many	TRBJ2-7	ASSLEGGSYEQY
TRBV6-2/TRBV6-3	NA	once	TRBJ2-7	ASSDYVGSYEQY
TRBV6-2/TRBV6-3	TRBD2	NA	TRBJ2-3	ASSYLGLATDTQY
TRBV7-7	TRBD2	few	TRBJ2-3	ASSIGTSGGDTQY
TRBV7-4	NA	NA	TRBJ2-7	ASSPQADRVYEQY
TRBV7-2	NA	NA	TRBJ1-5	ASSPNTYSNQPQH
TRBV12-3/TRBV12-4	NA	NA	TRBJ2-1	ASSLGRGLLPQF
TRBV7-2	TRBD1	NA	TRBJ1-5	ASSLWVEKRGGRNQPQH
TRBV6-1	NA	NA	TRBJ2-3	ASSEVGGDTQY
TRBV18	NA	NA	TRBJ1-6	ASSPSGANNSPLH
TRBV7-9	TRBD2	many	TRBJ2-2	ASSWSSGSTGELF
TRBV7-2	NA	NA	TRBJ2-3	ASSSRRDWGDTQY
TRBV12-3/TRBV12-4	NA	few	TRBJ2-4	ASSLGLQGLKNIQY
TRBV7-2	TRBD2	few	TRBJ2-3	ASSPVASGRARDTQY
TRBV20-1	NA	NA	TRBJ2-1	SAGRVTGEQF
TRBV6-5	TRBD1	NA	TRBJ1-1	ASSSDRGRLNTEAF
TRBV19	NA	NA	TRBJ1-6	ASTRGGGASTPLH
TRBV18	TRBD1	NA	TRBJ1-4	ASQGQANEKLF
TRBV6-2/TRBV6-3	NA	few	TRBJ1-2	ASSSISKDLRRYGYT
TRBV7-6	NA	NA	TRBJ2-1	ASSSAQTLSYNEQF
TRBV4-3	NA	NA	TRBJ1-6	ASSQVAGNNSPLH
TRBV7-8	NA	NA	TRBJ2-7	ASSGSDGYYEQY
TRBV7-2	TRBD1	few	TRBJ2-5	ASSRGQKETQY
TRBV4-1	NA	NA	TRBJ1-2	ASSPVPGPRGYT
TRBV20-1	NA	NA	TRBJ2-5	SARGPETQY
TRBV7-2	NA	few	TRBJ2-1	ASSLVPGHPHNEQF
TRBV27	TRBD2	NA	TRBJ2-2	ASRLAGVNTGELF
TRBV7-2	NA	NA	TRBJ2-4	ASSPIQGSIQY
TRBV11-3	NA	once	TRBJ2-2	ASSLDYGEAVTGELF
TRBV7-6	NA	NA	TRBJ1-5	ASSLRDGGNQPQH
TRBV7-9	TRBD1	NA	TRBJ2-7	ASSPGQGAPYEQY
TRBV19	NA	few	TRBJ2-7	ASSNGYEQY
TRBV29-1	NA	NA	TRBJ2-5	SVVSTRPETQY
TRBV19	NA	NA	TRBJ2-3	ASSFTRPGNARTATQY
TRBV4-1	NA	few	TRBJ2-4	ASSQNVGGKNIQY
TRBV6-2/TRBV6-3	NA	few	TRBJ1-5	ASSSLTGLVLSNQPQH
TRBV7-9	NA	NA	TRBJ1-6	ASSRQVLNSPLH
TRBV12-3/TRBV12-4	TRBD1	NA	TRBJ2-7	ASRLTGSYEQY
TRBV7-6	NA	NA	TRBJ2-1	ASSPDRSIYNEQF
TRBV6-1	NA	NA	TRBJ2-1	AVRDFSMREF
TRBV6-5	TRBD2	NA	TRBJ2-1	ASSYVSGGPLNEQF
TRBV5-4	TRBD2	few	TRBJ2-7	AWRGLGAYEQY
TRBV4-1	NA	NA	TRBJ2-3	ASSWGGARDTQY
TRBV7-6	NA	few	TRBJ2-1	ASSLWRASEQF
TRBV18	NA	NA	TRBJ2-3	ASSPSSGQSSGTDTQY
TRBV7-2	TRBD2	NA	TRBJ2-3	ASSPWTSGRANTQY